These 22 T cell receptor beta chains were sequenced from one sample in a study of blood T cell repertoires in COVID-19. The data were produced by immunoSEQ multiplex PCR, yet TCRdb's version contains in-frame clones alone and is incomplete. The sample has 150,000 to 200,000 clones, over 75% seen once. The sample was peripheral blood. These receptors all stem from a man aged 65 to 79 with acute or convalescent COVID-19.

This chain joins TRBV5-1 and TRBJ1-6; the match to TRBD1 covers 10 bases. Trimming took 5 bases from V and 7 from J; bases not matched to a gene: 6. The CDR3 extends over 15 amino acids. From germline, CDR1 is SGHRS and CDR2 YFSETQ. The CDR3 here is CASRPPGQGNSPLHF. The CDR3, as DNA: TGCGCCAGCAGACCCCCGGGACAGGGGAATTCACCCCTCCACTTT.

The chain combines TRBV29-1 with TRBJ1-2, with a possible D match to TRBD1 (5 bases). The CDR3 is 14 amino acids. The germline V gene has CDR1 SQVTM and CDR2 ANQGSEA. Trimming removed 7 bases from V and 4 bases from J, with 19 bases in between. DNA for the CDR3: TGCAGCGGTACGGAGGGGCCCGGGGGCTATGGCTACACCTTC. As protein: CSGTEGPGGYGYTF. The full variable domain, its missing parts supplied by reference TRBV29-1 and TRBJ1-2, is SAVISQKPSRDICQRGTSLTIQCQVDSQVTMMFWYRQQPGQSLTLIATANQGSEATYESGFVIDKFPISRPNLTFSTLTVSNMSPEDSSIYLCSGTEGPGGYGYTFGSGTRLTVV.

The rearrangement joins TRBV9 to TRBJ1-2; no firm D call. There are 14 residues in the CDR3. V lost 0 bases and J lost 2, with 8 bases in between. Germline V gives CDR1 SGDLS, CDR2 YYNGEE. As DNA, the CDR3 is TGTGCCAGCAGCGTAGATACGGGGAACTATGGCTACACCTTC. Translation: CASSVDTGNYGYTF.

The chain couples TRBV21-1 to TRBJ1-3; TRBD1 is the table's D call, not checked against the DNA. TRBV21-1 is a pseudogene locus. The CDR3 has 18 amino acids. CDR3: CASSKTGRGPLSGNTIYF. Written as DNA, the CDR3 is TGTGCCAGCAGCAAAACGGGCAGGGGGCCTTTATCTGGAAACACCATATATTTT.

The genes are TRBV15 and TRBJ1-4; D is unresolved. CDR1 LNHNV and CDR2 YYDKDF come from the germline V gene (reference sequence). CDR3 size: 14 residues. Trimming pared 0 bases from V and 4 bases from J, leaving 6 bases between. The CDR3 sequence is CATSRDYNNEKLFF. DNA of the CDR3: TGTGCCACCAGCAGAGATTATAATAATGAAAAACTGTTTTTT. Using reference TRBV15 and TRBJ1-4 for the parts outside the CDR3, the full variable domain is DAMVIQNPRYQVTQFGKPVTLSCSQTLNHNVMYWYQQKSSQAPKLLFHYYDKDFNNEADTPDNFQSRRPNTSFCFLDIRSPGLGDTAMYLCATSRDYNNEKLFFGSGTQLSVL.

The rearrangement uses TRBV7-6 and TRBJ2-5, with D possibly matching TRBD1 (6 bases). This CDR3 is built from 12 residues. Germline-derived CDR1 and CDR2 are SGHVS and FNYEAQ. V was pared by 5 bases and J by 11 bases, with 15 bases between. The CDR3 loop is CASSKRTDQQYF. The CDR3 DNA reads as TGTGCCAGCAGCAAACGGACAGACCAACAGTACTTC.

Remarks on this clone: The sample holds other DNA sequences that translate to the same CDR3. V is TRBV11-3 and J is TRBJ2-7; tentatively, D is TRBD2 (6 bases). CDR3 length equals 14 residues. Per the germline V gene, CDR1 is SGHNT and CDR2 is YENEEA. The ends were cut back, 5 bases at V and 4 bases at J, with 15 bases in the middle. The CDR3, as DNA: TGTGCCAGCAGCCCACGCGGGAATTCTTACGAGCAGTACTTC. As protein: CASSPRGNSYEQYF.

The chain couples TRBV5-5 to TRBJ1-2, with D hard to call. Germline V gene lookup returns CDR1 SGHKS and CDR2 YYEKEE (reference sequence). V lost 0 bases to trimming and J lost 0 bases, with 15 bases between them. This CDR3 spans 17 amino acids. The CDR3 region has the DNA TGTGCCAGCAGCTTGGAGGGAGGCTCCCTAGCTAACTATGGCTACACCTTC. Its translation: CASSLEGGSLANYGYTF.

This chain connects TRBV10-3 to TRBJ2-6; TRBD2 might be the D (5 bases). Trimming took off 7 bases at V and 0 bases at J, with 7 bases between the two ends. Looked up from germline, CDR1 is ENHRY and CDR2 is SYGVKD. CDR3 length: 14 residues. The CDR3 reads CAITGDSGANVLTF. The CDR3 nucleotides are TGTGCCATCACCGGGGACTCTGGGGCCAACGTCCTGACTTTC.

V is TRBV28 and J is TRBJ2-7, with D hard to call. V dropped 3 bases and J dropped 0 bases, with 6 bases sitting between them. The germline V gene has CDR1 MDHEN and CDR2 SYDVKM. The CDR3 spans 13 residues. CDR3 nucleotide sequence: TGTGCCAGCAGTTTCCCCAACTCCTACGAGCAGTACTTC. It encodes CASSFPNSYEQYF.

The chain combines TRBV28 with TRBJ2-4, with D tentatively TRBD2 (6 bases). The CDR3 length is 14 residues. V was cut by 5 bases and J by 8 bases, with 16 bases left in between. CDR1 and CDR2 (germline): MDHEN, SYDVKM. The CDR3 region is CASSPPGGWDIQYF. CDR3 DNA sequence: TGTGCCAGCAGTCCCCCCGGGGGATGGGACATTCAGTACTTC.

This chain connects TRBV27 to TRBJ2-6; D possibly corresponds to TRBD2 (5 bases). V lost 6 bases and J lost 4, with 16 bases in between. Germline CDR1 reads MNHEY; CDR2 reads SMNVEV (reference sequence). The CDR3 covers 16 residues. CDR3 region: CASSHTRGQGANVLTF. The CDR3 bases are TGTGCCAGCAGCCACACCCGGGGTCAAGGGGCCAACGTCCTGACTTTC.

The rearrangement uses TRBV21-1 and TRBJ1-4. TRBV21-1 is a documented pseudogene. This CDR3 spans 15 amino acids. CDR3 nucleotide sequence: TGTGCCAGCAGCATAGAGGGTCCCCTGGGTGAAAAACTGTTTTTT. Amino acid sequence: CASSIEGPLGEKLFF.

This rearrangement joins TRBV7-9 to TRBJ2-6, with D maybe TRBD1 (6 bases). V was cut by 6 bases and J by 2 bases, with 8 bases left in between. Germline V CDR1 and CDR2: SEHNR, FQNEAQ (reference sequence). The CDR3 covers 14 residues. The CDR3 spells CASSPGAGANVLTF. The CDR3 DNA reads TGTGCCAGCAGTCCAGGGGCTGGGGCCAACGTCCTGACTTTC.

CDR3 coding DNA: TGTGCCAGCAGCTTAGTGGAGTCCATCGGGAGGGAGCAGTTCTTC. This translates into CASSLVESIGREQFF. The V gene is TRBV7-8, the J gene TRBJ2-1, with 7 bases fitting TRBD2. V lost 1 base and J lost 10; bases outside the gene matches: 10. CDR1 and CDR2 (germline): SGHVS, FQNEAQ. This CDR3 spans 15 amino acids.

The CDR3: CASRASGGTQSIQYF. For the CDR3, the DNA is TGTGCCAGCAGGGCTAGCGGGGGGACCCAGAGCATTCAGTACTTC. This chain joins TRBV6-5 and TRBJ2-4; the match to TRBD2 covers 11 bases. The germline V gene encodes CDR1 MNHEY and CDR2 SVGAGI. The V and J ends lost 6 bases and 9 bases, in that order; junction bases with no gene match: 10. This CDR3 comprises 15 residues.

The gene calls are TRBV27 and TRBJ2-7; 12 bases match TRBD1. Germline V gene lookup returns CDR1 MNHEY and CDR2 SMNVEV (reference sequence). The J segment lost 6 bases and the V segment lost 3 bases, leaving 12 bases of the junction unmatched. This CDR3 is built from 17 residues. The CDR3 DNA follows: TGTGCCAGCAGTTTCTACCCGGGACAGGGGGCGCATCGCGAGCAGTACTTC. Translated: CASSFYPGQGAHREQYF.

The chain carries TRBV11-2 and TRBJ2-7, with 8 positions matching TRBD1. Germline lookup yields CDR1 SGHAT and CDR2 FQNNGV. The CDR3 loop spans 17 amino acids. With 1 base clipped from V and 5 bases from J, the junction kept 13 bases outside the gene matches. As DNA, the CDR3 is TGTGCCAGCAGCTTAGTACGCGACAGGGGAAGAGTCGACGAGCAGTACTTC. As protein: CASSLVRDRGRVDEQYF.

The chain is built from TRBV7-8 and TRBJ1-1; 8 bases map to TRBD1. The V segment lost 5 bases and the J segment 11 bases; nucleotides outside the gene matches: 10. CDR1 is SGHVS and CDR2 is FQNEAQ in the germline V gene. The CDR3 extends over 13 amino acids. The CDR3 loop is CASSRQGTPGAFF. CDR3 nucleotides: TGTGCCAGCAGCCGACAGGGGACCCCGGGGGCTTTCTTT.

The V call is TRBV29-1, the J call TRBJ1-1; a possible D gene is TRBD1 (6 bases). Trimming pared 3 bases from V and 0 bases from J, leaving 11 bases between. Germline CDR1 SQVTM, CDR2 ANQGSEA. This CDR3 region has 14 residues. Written as DNA, the CDR3 is TGCAGCGTTGAGAGGGGGGGGGTGAACACTGAAGCTTTCTTT. It specifies CSVERGGVNTEAFF.

The DNA for the CDR3 is TGTGCCAGCTTAGCGGGGGGGGGCAATGAGCAGTTCTTC. Translated, it gives CASLAGGGNEQFF. The chain joins TRBV5-4 to TRBJ2-1, with TRBD2 matching over 11 bases. Per the germline V gene, CDR1 is SGHNT and CDR2 is YYREEE (reference sequence). The CDR3 contains 13 residues. The V and J ends lost 7 bases and 6 bases, in that order; junction bases with no gene match: 3.

The genes are TRBV3-1 (or the pseudogene TRBV3-2) and TRBJ1-2, with 9 nucleotides matching TRBD1. Germline values: CDR1 LGHDT, CDR2 YNNKEL (reference sequence). V lost 1 base, J lost 3 bases, and 3 bases stayed unmatched. The CDR3 totals 15 residues. The CDR3 nucleotides read TGTGCCAGCAGCCAAGGGGACAGGGAGGACTATGGCTACACCTTC. Encoded protein: CASSQGDREDYGYTF.